The TCR beta chain under discussion was sequenced for a study of early T cells in non-severe SARS-CoV-2 infection. Study as a whole: Unsorted whole-blood RNA was sequenced in bulk, leaving chains unpaired.

CDR1 PRHDT and CDR2 FYEKMQ come from the germline V gene (reference sequence). This CDR3 contains 15 residues. V shed 6 bases and J 3 bases; nucleotides not matched to a gene: 8. Separate cDNA molecules each had unique molecular identifiers attached to them. TCRdb reanalysed the 5' RACE reads using MiXCR and keeps one entry per CDR3 protein. This sample has more than 40,000 distinct CDR3 sequences, with 5.4% found just once. Ten or more counts support this clonotype. This sample comprised whole blood, obtained at baseline. The chain carries TRBV13 and TRBJ2-1; 7 bases are shared with TRBD2. This clonotype was obtained from an adult who was a healthcare worker with PCR-confirmed SARS-CoV-2 infection or an uninfected control (not recorded which). CDR3 sequence reads: CASSSGSGNYNEQFF. Here the CDR3 DNA reads TGTGCCAGCAGTTCGGGGAGCGGGAACTACAATGAGCAGTTCTTC.